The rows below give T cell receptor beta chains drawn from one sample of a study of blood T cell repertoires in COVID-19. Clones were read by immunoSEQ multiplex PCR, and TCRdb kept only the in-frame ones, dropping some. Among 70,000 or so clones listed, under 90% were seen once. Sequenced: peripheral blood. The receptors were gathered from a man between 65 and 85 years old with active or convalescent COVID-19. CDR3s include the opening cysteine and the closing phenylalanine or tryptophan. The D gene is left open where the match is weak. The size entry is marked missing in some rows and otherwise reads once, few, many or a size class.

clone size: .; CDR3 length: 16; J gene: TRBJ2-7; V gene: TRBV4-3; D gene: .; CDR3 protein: CASSQGVASGFYEQYF; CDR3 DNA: TGCGCCAGCAGCCAAGGAGTGGCTAGTGGGTTCTACGAGCAGTACTTC
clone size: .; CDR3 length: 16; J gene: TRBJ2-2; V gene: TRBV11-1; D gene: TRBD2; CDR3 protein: CASSPPTSGSSGELFF; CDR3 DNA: TGTGCCAGCAGCCCGCCGACTAGCGGGAGTTCGGGGGAGCTGTTTTTT
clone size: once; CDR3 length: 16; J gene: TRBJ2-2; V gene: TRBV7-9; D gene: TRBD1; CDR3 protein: CASSHYRGLAAGELFF; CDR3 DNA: TGTGCCAGCAGTCATTACAGGGGATTGGCGGCCGGGGAGCTGTTTTTT
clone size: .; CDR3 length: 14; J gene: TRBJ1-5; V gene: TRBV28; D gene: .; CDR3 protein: CASSSTNSNQPQHF; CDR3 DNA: TGTGCCAGCAGTTCGACTAATAGCAATCAGCCCCAGCATTTT
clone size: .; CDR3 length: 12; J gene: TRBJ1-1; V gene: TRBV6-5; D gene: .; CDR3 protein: CASWERDTEAFF; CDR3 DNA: TGTGCCAGTTGGGAGAGGGATACTGAAGCTTTCTTT
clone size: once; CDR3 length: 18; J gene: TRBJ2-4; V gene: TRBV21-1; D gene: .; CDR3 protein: CASSKAARKILAKNIQYF; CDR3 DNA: TGTGCCAGCAGCAAAGCAGCGAGGAAAATCCTAGCCAAAAACATTCAGTACTTC
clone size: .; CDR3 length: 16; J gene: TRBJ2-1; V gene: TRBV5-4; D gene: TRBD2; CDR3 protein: CASSSSGGPTYNEQFF; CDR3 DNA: TGTGCCAGCAGCTCCTCGGGAGGGCCCACCTACAATGAGCAGTTCTTC
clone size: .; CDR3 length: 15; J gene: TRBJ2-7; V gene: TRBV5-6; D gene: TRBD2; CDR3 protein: CASSSTRDYSYEQYF; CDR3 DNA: TGTGCCAGCAGCTCCACCCGGGACTACTCCTACGAGCAGTACTTC
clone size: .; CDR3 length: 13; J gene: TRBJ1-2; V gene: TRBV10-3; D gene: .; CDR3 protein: CATGGRRNYGYTF; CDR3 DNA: TGTGCCACGGGGGGGAGACGGAACTATGGCTACACCTTC
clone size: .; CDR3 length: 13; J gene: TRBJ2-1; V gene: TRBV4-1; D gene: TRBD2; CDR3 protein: CASSLLAGAKQFF; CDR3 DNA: TGCGCCAGCAGCCTTTTAGCGGGGGCGAAACAGTTCTTC
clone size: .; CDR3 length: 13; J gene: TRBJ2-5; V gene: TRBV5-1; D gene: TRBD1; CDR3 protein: CASRQGDGETQYF; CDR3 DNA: TGCGCCAGCAGGCAGGGGGATGGCGAGACCCAGTACTTC
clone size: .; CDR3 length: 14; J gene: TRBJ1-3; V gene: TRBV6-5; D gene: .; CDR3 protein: CASSAGWGGNTIYF; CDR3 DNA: TGTGCCAGCAGCGCAGGGTGGGGCGGAAACACCATATATTTT
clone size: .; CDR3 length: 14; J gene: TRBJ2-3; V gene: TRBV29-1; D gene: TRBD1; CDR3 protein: CSVRTGGSTDTQYF; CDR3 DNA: TGCAGCGTACGGACAGGGGGAAGCACAGATACGCAGTATTTT
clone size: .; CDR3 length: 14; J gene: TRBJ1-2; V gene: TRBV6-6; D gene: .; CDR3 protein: CASRQSTGLGGYTF; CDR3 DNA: TGTGCCAGCAGGCAATCCACAGGGTTGGGTGGCTACACCTTC
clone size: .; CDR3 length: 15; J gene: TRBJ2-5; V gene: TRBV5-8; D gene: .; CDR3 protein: CASSLAKGGEETQYF; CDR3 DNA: TGTGCCAGCAGCTTGGCGAAGGGCGGGGAAGAGACCCAGTACTTC
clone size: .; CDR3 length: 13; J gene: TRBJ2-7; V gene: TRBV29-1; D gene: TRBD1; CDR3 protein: CSVEGQGGHEQYF; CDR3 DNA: TGCAGCGTTGAGGGACAGGGTGGTCACGAGCAGTACTTC
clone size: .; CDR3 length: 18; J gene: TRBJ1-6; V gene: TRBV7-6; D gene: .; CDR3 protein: CASSPRVSRGAVGSPLHF; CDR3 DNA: TGTGCCAGCAGCCCCAGGGTTAGCCGGGGGGCCGTCGGTTCACCCCTCCACTTT
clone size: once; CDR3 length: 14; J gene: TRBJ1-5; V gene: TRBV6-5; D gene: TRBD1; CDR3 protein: CASSWDRGPQPQHF; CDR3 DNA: TGTGCCAGCAGCTGGGACAGGGGGCCTCAGCCCCAGCATTTT
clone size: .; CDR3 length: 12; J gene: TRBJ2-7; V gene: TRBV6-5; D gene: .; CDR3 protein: CASSRTRDEQYF; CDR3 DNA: TGTGCCAGCAGCCGAACGAGGGACGAGCAGTACTTC
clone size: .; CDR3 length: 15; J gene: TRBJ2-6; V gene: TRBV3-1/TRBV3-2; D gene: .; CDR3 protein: CASSLSGSGANVLTF; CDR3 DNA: TGTGCCAGCAGCCTTTCGGGGTCTGGGGCCAACGTCCTGACTTTC
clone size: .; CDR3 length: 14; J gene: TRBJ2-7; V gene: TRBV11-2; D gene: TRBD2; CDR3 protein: CASSSGTSASEQYF; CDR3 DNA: TGTGCCAGCAGCTCCGGGACTAGCGCCTCCGAGCAGTACTTC
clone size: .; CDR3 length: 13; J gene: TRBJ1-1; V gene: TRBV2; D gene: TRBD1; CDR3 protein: CANLRDRNTEAFF; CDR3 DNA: TGTGCCAACTTAAGGGACAGAAACACTGAAGCTTTCTTT
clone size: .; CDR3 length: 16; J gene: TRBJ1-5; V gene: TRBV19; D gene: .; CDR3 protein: CASSLPGQHSNQPQHF; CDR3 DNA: TGTGCCAGTAGCCTACCAGGACAGCATAGCAATCAGCCCCAGCATTTT
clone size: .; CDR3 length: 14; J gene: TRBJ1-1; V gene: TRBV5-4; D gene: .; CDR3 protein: CASSGGTLNAEAFF; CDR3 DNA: TGTGCCAGCAGCGGGGGGACGCTAAACGCTGAAGCTTTCTTT
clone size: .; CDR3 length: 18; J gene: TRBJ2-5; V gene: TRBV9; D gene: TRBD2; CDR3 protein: CASSVGLSASGYQETQYF; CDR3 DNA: TGTGCCAGCAGCGTAGGACTCTCGGCTAGCGGGTATCAAGAGACCCAGTACTTC
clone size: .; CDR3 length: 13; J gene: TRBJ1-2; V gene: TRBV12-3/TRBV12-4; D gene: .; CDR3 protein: CASSLGQNYGYTF; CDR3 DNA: TGTGCCAGCAGTTTAGGGCAGAACTATGGCTACACCTTC
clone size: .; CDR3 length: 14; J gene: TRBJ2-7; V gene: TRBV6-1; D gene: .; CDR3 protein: CASSEFFFSYEQYF; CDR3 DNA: TGTGCCAGCAGTGAATTCTTCTTCTCCTACGAGCAGTACTTC
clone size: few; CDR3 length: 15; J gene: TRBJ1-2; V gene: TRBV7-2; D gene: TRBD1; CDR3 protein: CASSYDRGLNYGYTF; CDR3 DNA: TGTGCCAGCAGCTATGACAGGGGGCTGAACTATGGCTACACCTTC
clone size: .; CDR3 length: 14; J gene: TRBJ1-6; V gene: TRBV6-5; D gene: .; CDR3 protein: CASTPSGYNSPLHF; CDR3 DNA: TGTGCCAGCACCCCATCAGGGTACAATTCACCCCTCCACTTT
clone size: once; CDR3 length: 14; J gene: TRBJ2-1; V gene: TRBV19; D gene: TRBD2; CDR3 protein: CASSILGGLSEQFF; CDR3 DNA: TGTGCCAGTAGTATTTTGGGAGGGCTTTCTGAGCAGTTCTTC
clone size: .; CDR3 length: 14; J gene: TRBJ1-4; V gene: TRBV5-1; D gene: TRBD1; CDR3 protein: CASSFQGADEKLFF; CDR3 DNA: TGCGCCAGCAGCTTCCAGGGGGCGGACGAAAAACTGTTTTTT
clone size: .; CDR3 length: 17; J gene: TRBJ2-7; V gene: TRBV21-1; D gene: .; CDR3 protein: CASHEWGLAGVHYEQYF; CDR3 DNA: TGTGCCAGCCACGAGTGGGGACTGGCGGGAGTTCACTACGAGCAGTACTTC
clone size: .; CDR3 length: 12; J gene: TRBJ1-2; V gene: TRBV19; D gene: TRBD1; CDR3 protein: CASSGTVYGYTF; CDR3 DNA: TGTGCCAGTAGTGGGACAGTCTATGGCTACACCTTC
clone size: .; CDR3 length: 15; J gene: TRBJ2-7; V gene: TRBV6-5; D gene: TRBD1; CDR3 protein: CASSYSRGRGDEQYF; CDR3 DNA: TGTGCCAGCAGTTACTCCAGGGGGCGCGGGGACGAGCAGTACTTC
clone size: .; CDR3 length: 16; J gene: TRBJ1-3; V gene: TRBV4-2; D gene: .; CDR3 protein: CASSQEAAFSGNTIYF; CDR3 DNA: TGTGCCAGCAGCCAAGAAGCCGCCTTCTCTGGAAACACCATATATTTT
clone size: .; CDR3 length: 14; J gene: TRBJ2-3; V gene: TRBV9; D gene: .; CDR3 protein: CASSFRGSTDTQYF; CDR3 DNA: TGTGCCAGCAGCTTCCGAGGGAGCACAGATACGCAGTATTTT
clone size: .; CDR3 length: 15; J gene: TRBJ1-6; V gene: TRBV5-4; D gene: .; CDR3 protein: CASSIGRTTNSPLHF; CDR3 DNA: TGTGCCAGCAGCATAGGACGGACAACAAATTCACCCCTCCACTTT
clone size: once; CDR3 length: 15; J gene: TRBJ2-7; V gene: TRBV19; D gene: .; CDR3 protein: CASITKEGPRYEQYF; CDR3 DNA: TGTGCCAGTATCACTAAAGAAGGCCCTCGCTACGAGCAGTACTTC
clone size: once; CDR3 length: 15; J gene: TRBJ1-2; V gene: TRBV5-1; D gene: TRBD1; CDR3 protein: CASSSPGQGAYGYTF; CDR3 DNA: TGCGCCAGCAGCTCGCCGGGACAGGGGGCCTATGGCTACACCTTC
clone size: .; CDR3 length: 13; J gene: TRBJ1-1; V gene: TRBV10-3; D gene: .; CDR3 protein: CAISQALNTEAFF; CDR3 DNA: TGTGCCATCAGTCAGGCGTTGAACACTGAAGCTTTCTTT
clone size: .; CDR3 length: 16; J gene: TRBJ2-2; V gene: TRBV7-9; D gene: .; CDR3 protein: CASSLPPPGNTGELFF; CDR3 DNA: TGTGCCAGCAGCTTACCACCCCCGGGGAACACCGGGGAGCTGTTTTTT
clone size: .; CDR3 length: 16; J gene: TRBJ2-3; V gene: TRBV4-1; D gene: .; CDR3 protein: CASRNPVSGDTDTQYF; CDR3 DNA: TGCGCCAGCAGGAATCCCGTTTCGGGAGACACAGATACGCAGTATTTT
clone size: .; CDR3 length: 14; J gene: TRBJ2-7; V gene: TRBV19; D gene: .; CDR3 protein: CASSIAGAQGEQYF; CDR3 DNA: TGTGCCAGTAGTATCGCTGGAGCCCAGGGCGAGCAGTACTTC
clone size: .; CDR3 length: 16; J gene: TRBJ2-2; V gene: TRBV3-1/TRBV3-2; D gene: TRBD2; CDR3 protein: CASSQEAGVGTGELFF; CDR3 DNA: TGTGCCAGCAGCCAAGAAGCGGGAGTAGGCACCGGGGAGCTGTTTTTT
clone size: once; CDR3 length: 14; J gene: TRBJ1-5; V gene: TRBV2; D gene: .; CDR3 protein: CASSRTELNQPQHF; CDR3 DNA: TGTGCCAGCAGCCGGACAGAACTTAATCAGCCCCAGCATTTT
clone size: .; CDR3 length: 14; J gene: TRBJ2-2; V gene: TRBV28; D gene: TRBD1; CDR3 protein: CASSSTGGTGELFF; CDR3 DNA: TGTGCCAGCAGTTCTACAGGGGGCACCGGGGAGCTGTTTTTT
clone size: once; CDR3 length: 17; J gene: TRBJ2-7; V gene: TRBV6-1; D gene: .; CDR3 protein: CASSERGYREGSYEQYF; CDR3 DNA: TGTGCCAGCAGTGAAAGGGGATACAGGGAGGGTAGCTACGAGCAGTACTTC
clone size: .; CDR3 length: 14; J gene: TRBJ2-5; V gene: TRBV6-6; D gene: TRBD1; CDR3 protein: CASTDRGPQETQYF; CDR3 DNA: TGTGCCAGCACAGACAGGGGCCCCCAAGAGACCCAGTACTTC
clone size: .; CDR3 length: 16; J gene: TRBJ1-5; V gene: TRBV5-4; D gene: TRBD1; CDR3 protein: CASSLGQGRRQGPQHF; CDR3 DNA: TGTGCCAGCAGCCTGGGACAGGGAAGGCGACAGGGACCCCAGCATTTT
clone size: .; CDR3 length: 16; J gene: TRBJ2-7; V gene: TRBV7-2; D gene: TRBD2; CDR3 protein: CASSLGPGGYSYEQYF; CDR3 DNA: TGTGCCAGCAGCTTAGGCCCGGGAGGGTACTCCTACGAGCAGTACTTC
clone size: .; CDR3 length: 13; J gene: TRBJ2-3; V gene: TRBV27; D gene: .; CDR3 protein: CASSELGPGTQYF; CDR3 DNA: TGTGCCAGCAGCGAACTGGGGCCCGGTACGCAGTATTTT
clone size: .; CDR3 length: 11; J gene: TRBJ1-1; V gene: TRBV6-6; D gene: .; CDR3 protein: CASLQGTEAFF; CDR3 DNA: TGTGCCAGCCTTCAGGGGACTGAAGCTTTCTTT
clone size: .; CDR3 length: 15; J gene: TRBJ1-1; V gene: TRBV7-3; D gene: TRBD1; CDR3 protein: CASSLTPGQGSEAFF; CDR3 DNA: TGTGCCAGCAGCTTAACGCCAGGACAGGGATCCGAAGCTTTCTTT